This TCR beta chain is drawn from a study of cytomegalovirus exposure and HLA in healthy donors. Study-wide points: Testing in vitro showed a few CMV-associated chains specific for CMV antigens. Several of the most significant clusters were apparently associated with common viral pathogens in a later analysis.

Remarks on this clone: Its antigen is currently unknown.

CDR3 size: 15 residues. Trimming removed 6 bases at V and 2 bases at J, with 11 bases between. In germline, CDR1 is SGHTA, CDR2 FQGNSA. Primers: 60 Vbeta forward and 13 Jbeta reverse. Profiling relied on immunoSEQ multiplex PCR, and the TCRdb table lists in-frame clones only, not all of them. The sample yields 150,000 to 200,000 clones, approximately 88% seen once. The sequenced material came from PBMCs. V and J are TRBV7-2 and TRBJ2-6; weak D call: TRBD1 (6 bases). The source is a woman younger than 35 in good health and CMV-seronegative. CDR3 sequence reads: CASRTQGAGANVLTF. CDR3 nucleotides: TGTGCCAGCAGAACACAGGGAGCTGGGGCCAACGTCCTGACTTTC.